This TCR beta chain was documented in a study of T cells expressing NK-cell markers. Study background: TCR beta repertoires came from sorted CD3+CD56+NKG2C+, CD3+CD56+NKG2C- and CD3+CD56-NKG2C+ T cells. Within the sequenced cohort of eight donors, seven exhibited HCMV seropositivity and one was seronegative.

CDR3 length: 14 residues. Germline V gene sequence: CDR1 WNHNN, CDR2 SYGVQD (reference sequence). From its re-call of the 5' RACE reads, TCRdb lists each CDR3 protein once, without DNA. The sample includes over 150,000 distinct CDR3 sequences. This TCR was sampled from a woman aged 50 to 60 in good health. Source material: blood T cells: a sorted CD56 or NKG2C T cell subset, CD4+ or CD8+ T cells, or bulk PBMC T cells (not recorded which). The chain has TRBV10-1 and TRBJ1-1. CDR3 sequence reads: CASSESMGYTEAFF.